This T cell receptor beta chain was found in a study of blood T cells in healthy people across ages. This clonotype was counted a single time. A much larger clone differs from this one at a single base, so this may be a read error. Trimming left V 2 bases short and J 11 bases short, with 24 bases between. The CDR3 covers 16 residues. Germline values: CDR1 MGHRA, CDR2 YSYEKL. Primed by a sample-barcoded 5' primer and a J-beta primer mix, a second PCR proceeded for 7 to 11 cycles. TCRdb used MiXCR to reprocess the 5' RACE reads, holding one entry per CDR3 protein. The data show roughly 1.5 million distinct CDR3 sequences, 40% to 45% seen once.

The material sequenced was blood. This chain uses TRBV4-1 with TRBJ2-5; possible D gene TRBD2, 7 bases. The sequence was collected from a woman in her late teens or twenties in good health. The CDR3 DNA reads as TGCGCCAGCAGCCAATGGCGGGGGCCAATCTACAATGAGCAGTACTTC. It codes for CASSQWRGPIYNEQYF.